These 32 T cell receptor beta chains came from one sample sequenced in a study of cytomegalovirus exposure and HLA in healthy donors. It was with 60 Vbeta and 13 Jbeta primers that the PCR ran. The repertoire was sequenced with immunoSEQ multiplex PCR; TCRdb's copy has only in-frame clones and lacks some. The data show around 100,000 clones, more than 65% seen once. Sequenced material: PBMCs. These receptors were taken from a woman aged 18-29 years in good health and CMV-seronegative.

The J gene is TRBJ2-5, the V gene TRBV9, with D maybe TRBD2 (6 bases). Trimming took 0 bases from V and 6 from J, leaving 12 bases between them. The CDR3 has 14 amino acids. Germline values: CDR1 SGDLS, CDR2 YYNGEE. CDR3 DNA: TGTGCCAGCAGCGTAGATGGGGGGTCGAAGACCCAGTACTTC. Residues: CASSVDGGSKTQYF.

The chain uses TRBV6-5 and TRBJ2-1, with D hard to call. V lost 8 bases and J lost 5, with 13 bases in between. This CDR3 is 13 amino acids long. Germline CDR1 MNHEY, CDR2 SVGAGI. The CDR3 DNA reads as TGTGCCAGCCGGAAGACTCGAGACAATGAGCAGTTCTTC. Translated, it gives CASRKTRDNEQFF.

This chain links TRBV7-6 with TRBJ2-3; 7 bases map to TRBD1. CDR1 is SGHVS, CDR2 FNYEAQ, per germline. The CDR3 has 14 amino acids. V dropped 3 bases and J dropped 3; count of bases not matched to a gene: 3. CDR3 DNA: TGTGCCAGCAGCTTGAGGGGGCGGACAGATACGCAGTATTTT. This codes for CASSLRGRTDTQYF.

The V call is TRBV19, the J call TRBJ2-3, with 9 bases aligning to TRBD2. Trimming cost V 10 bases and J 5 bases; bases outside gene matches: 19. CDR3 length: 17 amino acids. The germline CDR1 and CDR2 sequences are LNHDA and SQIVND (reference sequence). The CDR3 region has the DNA TGTGCCACCCACGAAAGGGACCCTAGCGGGGCTGAAGATACGCAGTATTTT. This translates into CATHERDPSGAEDTQYF.

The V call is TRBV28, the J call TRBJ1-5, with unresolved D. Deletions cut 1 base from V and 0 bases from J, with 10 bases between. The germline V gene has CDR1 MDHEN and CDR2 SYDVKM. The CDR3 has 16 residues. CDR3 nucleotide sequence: TGTGCCAGCAGTTTATCCCTGTCAGATAGCAATCAGCCCCAGCATTTT. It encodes CASSLSLSDSNQPQHF.

The CDR3 DNA follows: TGTGCCAGCAGTGTTCGGGTTAACTATGGCTACACCTTC. This translates into CASSVRVNYGYTF. The chain joins TRBV28 to TRBJ1-2; no firm D call. The CDR3 extends over 13 amino acids. Trimming pared 5 bases from V and 1 base from J, leaving 8 bases between. Germline CDR1 reads MDHEN; CDR2 reads SYDVKM.

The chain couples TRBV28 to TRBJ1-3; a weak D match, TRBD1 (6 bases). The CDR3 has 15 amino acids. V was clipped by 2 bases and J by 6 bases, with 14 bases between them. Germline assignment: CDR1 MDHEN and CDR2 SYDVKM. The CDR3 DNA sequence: TGTGCCAGCAGTTTACTACAGGGAACAGAAAACACCATATATTTT. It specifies CASSLLQGTENTIYF.

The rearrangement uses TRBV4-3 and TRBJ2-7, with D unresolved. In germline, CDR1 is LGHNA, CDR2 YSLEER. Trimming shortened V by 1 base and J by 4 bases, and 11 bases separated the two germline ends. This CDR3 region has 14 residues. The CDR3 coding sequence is TGCGCCAGCAGCCAAGCTGTCAGGCTATACGAGCAGTACTTC. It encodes CASSQAVRLYEQYF.

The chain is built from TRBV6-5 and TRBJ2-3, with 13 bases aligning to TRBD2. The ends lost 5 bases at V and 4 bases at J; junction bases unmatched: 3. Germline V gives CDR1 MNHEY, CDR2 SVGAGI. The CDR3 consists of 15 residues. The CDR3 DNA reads TGTGCCAGCAGTGCTACTAGCGGGGGGGCAGATACGCAGTATTTT. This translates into CASSATSGGADTQYF.

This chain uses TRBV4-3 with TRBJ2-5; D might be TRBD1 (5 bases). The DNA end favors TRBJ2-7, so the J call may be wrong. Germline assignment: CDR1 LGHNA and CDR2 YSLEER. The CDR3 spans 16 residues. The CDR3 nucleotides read TGCGCCAGCAGCCAAGAACTGGGGCAGGGTCCATACGAGCAGTACTTC. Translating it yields CASSQELGQGPYEQYF.

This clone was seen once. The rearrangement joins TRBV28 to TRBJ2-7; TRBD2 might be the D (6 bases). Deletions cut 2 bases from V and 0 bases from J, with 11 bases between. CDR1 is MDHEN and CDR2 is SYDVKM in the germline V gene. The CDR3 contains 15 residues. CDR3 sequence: CASSLPAGNSYEQYF. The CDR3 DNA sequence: TGTGCCAGCAGTTTACCCGCGGGAAACTCCTACGAGCAGTACTTC.

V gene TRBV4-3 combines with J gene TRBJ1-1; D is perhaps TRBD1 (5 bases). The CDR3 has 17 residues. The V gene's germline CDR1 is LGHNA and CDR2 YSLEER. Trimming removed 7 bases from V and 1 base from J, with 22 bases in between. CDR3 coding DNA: TGCGCCAGCAACCAGATAGGGGTTGTTCAACGGAACACTGAAGCTTTCTTT. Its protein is CASNQIGVVQRNTEAFF.

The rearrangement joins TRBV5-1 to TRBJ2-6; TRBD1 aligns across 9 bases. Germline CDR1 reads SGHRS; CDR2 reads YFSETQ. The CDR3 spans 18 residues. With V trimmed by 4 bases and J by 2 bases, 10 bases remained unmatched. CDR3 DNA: TGCGCCAGCAGCACACCCCGGGACAGGGCGGCTGGGGCCAACGTCCTGACTTTC. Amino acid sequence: CASSTPRDRAAGANVLTF.

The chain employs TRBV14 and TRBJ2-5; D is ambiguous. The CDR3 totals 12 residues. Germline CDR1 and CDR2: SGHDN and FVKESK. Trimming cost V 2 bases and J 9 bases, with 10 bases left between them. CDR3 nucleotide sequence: TGTGCCAGCAGCCAACTCTCCTCCCCCCAGTACTTC. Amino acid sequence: CASSQLSSPQYF.

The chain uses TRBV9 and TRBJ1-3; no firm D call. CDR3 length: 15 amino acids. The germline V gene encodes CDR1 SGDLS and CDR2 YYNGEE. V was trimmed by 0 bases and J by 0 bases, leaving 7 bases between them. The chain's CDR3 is CASSVAGSSGNTIYF. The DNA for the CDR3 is TGTGCCAGCAGCGTAGCCGGGAGCTCTGGAAACACCATATATTTT.

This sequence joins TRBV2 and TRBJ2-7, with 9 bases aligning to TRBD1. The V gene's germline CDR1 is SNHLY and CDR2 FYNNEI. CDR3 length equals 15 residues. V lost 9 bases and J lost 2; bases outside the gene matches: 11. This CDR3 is CASRYRDRETYEQYF. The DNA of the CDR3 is TGTGCCAGTCGCTACAGGGACAGGGAGACCTACGAGCAGTACTTC.

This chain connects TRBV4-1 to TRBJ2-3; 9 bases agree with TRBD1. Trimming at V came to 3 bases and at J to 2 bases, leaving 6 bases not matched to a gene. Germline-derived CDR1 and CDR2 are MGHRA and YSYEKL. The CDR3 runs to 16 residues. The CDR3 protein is CASSHRTGDITDTQYF. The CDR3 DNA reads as TGCGCCAGCAGCCATCGGACAGGGGATATCACAGATACGCAGTATTTT.

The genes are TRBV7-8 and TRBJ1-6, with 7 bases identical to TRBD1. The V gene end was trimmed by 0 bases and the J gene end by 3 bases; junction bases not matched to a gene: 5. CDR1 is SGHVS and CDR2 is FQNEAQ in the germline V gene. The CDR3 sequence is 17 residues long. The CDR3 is CASSLAMRDSYNSPLHF. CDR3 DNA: TGTGCCAGCAGCTTAGCAATGCGGGACAGCTATAATTCACCCCTCCACTTT. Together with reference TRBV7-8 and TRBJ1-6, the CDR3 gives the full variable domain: GAGVSQSPRYKVAKRGQDVALRCDPISGHVSLFWYQQALGQGPEFLTYFQNEAQLDKSGLPSDRFFAERPEGSVSTLKIQRTQQEDSAVYLCASSLAMRDSYNSPLHFGNGTRLTVT.

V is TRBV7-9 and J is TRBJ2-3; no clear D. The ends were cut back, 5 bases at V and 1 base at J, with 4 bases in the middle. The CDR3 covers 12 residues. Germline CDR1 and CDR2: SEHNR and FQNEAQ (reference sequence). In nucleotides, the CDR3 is TGTGCCAGCAGCCGAGGCACAGATACGCAGTATTTT. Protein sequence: CASSRGTDTQYF.

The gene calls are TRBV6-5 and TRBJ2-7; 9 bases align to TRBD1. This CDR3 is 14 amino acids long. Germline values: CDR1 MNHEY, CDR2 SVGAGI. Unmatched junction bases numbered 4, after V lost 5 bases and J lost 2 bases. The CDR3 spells CASSRDREPYEQYF. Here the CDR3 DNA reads TGTGCCAGCAGTAGGGACAGGGAACCCTACGAGCAGTACTTC.

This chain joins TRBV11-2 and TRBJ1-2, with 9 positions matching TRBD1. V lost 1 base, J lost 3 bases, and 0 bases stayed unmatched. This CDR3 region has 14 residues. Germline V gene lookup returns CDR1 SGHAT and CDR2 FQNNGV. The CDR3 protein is CASSLGQGDYGYTF. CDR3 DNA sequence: TGTGCCAGCAGCTTAGGACAGGGGGACTATGGCTACACCTTC.

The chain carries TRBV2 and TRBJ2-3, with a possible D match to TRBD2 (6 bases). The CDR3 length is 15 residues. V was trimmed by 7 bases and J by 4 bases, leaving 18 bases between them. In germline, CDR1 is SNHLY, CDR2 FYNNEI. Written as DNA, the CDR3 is TGTGCCAGCATCAGGGCGGGGATCCGGGCAGATACGCAGTATTTT. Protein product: CASIRAGIRADTQYF. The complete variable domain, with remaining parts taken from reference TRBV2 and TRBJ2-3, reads EPEVTQTPSHQVTQMGQEVILRCVPISNHLYFYWYRQILGQKVEFLVSFYNNEISEKSEIFDDQFSVERPDGSNFTLKIRSTKLEDSAMYFCASIRAGIRADTQYFGPGTRLTVL.

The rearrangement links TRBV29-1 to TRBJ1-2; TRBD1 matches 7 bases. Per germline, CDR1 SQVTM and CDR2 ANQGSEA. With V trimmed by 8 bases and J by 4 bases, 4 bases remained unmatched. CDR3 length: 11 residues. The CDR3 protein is CSSRDSYGYTF. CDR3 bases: TGCAGCTCCCGGGACAGCTATGGCTACACCTTC. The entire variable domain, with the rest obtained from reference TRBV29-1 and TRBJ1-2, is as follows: SAVISQKPSRDICQRGTSLTIQCQVDSQVTMMFWYRQQPGQSLTLIATANQGSEATYESGFVIDKFPISRPNLTFSTLTVSNMSPEDSSIYLCSSRDSYGYTFGSGTRLTVV.

The CDR3 nucleotides are TGCGCCAGCAGCCACCCCCTGGGGGGCGGGGGCTCCTACGAGCAGTACTTC. Its translation: CASSHPLGGGGSYEQYF. This chain joins TRBV4-1 and TRBJ2-7, with a weak D call TRBD2 (7 bases). There are 17 residues in the CDR3. Trimming pared 3 bases from V and 0 bases from J, leaving 18 bases between. Looked up from germline, CDR1 is MGHRA and CDR2 is YSYEKL.

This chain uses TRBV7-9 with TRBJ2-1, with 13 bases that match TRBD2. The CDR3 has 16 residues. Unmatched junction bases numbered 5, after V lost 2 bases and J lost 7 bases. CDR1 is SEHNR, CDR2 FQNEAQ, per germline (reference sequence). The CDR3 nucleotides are TGTGCCAGCAGCTTACGGACTAGCGGGAGTAAAAATGAGCAGTTCTTC. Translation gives CASSLRTSGSKNEQFF.

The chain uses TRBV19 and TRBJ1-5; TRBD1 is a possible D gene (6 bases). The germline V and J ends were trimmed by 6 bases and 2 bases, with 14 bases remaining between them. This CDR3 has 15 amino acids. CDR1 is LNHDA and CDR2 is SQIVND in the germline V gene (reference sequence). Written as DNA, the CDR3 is TGTGCCAGTAGAAGCAGGGGAACCCGCAATCAGCCCCAGCATTTT. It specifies CASRSRGTRNQPQHF.

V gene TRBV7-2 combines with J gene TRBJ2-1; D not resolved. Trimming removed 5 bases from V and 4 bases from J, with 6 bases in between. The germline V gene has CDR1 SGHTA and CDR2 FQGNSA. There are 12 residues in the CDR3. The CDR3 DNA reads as TGTGCCAGCAGCCCCTTTTACAATGAGCAGTTCTTC. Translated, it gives CASSPFYNEQFF.

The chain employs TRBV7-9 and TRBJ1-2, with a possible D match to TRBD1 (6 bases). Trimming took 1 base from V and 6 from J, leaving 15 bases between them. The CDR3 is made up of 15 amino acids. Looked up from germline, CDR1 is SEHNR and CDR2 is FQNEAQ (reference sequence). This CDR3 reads CASSLGGGGPDGYTF. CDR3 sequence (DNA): TGTGCCAGCAGCTTAGGGGGAGGGGGTCCCGATGGCTACACCTTC.

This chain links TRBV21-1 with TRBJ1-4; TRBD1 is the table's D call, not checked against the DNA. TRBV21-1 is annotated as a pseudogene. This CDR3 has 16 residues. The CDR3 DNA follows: TGTGCCAGCAGCAAAGAAAGGGGGTCAACTAATGAAAAACTGTTTTTT. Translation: CASSKERGSTNEKLFF.

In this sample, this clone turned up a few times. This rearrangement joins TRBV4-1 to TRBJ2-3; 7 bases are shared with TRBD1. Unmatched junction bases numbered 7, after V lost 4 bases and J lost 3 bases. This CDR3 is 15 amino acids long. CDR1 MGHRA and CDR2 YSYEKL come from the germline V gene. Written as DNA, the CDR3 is TGCGCCAGCAGCCGAGTTCCAGGGGGTACAGATACGCAGTATTTT. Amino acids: CASSRVPGGTDTQYF.

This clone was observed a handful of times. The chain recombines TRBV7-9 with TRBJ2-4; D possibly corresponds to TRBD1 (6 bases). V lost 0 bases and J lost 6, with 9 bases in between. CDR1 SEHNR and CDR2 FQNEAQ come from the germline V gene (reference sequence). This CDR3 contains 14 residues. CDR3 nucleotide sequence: TGTGCCAGCAGCTTAGCGGGGGCGGGAAACATTCAGTACTTC. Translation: CASSLAGAGNIQYF. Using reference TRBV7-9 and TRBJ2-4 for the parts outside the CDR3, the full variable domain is DTGVSQNPRHKITKRGQNVTFRCDPISEHNRLYWYRQTLGQGPEFLTYFQNEAQLEKSRLLSDRFSAERPKGSFSTLEIQRTEQGDSAMYLCASSLAGAGNIQYFGAGTRLSVL.

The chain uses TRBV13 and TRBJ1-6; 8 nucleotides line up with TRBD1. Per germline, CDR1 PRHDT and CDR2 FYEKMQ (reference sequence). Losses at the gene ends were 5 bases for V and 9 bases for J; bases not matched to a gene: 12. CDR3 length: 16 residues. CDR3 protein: CASSPTGSDRASPLHF. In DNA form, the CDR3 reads TGTGCCAGCAGCCCCACAGGATCGGACAGGGCTTCACCCCTCCACTTT.